A selection of T cell receptor beta chains follows, all from one sample in a study of control samples from healthy donors and cancer patients. This table comes from immunoSEQ multiplex PCR, and its TCRdb copy is limited to in-frame clones, with some not included. This sample yields around 130,000 clones, of which roughly 91% are seen a single time; approximately 8% belongs to the top ten. The specimen was PBMCs. The receptors derive from a man in his fifties with head and neck cancer. The CDR3 runs from the conserved cysteine through the conserved F or W. D genes are given only for firm matches. Clone size, where shown, is once, few, many, or a class for clones that have expanded.

j_call clone_size d_call v_call cdr3_nt cdr3_aa
TRBJ1-4 . . TRBV6-5 TGTGCCAGCAGTTGGAGTGCAACTAATGAAAAACTGTTTTTT CASSWSATNEKLFF
TRBJ1-6 once . TRBV6-2/TRBV6-3 TGTGCCAGCAGCCCAGCAGGAAGACGGAATTCACCCCTCCACTTT CASSPAGRRNSPLHF
TRBJ2-5 . TRBD1 TRBV19 TGTGCCAGTAGTTGGGGATTGACAGGGATAGAGACCCAGTACTTC CASSWGLTGIETQYF
TRBJ2-2 . . TRBV2 TGTGCCAGCAGTGGGGACGTTTCGCACGGGGAGCTGTTTTTT CASSGDVSHGELFF
TRBJ2-7 . TRBD2 TRBV4-2 TGTGCCAGCAGCCAAGAGGCTAGCGGACCCTCCTACGAGCAGTACTTC CASSQEASGPSYEQYF
TRBJ2-5 . TRBD2 TRBV7-9 TGTGCCAGCAGCCATATGACTAGCAGGGTGGACCAGTACTTC CASSHMTSRVDQYF
TRBJ2-7 once TRBD2 TRBV18 TGTGCCAGCTCACAACTAGCGGGGGGTACCTACGAGCAGTACTTC CASSQLAGGTYEQYF
TRBJ2-3 . . TRBV9 TGTGCCAGCAGCGTAGATGGGGGGCGCACAGATACGCAGTATTTT CASSVDGGRTDTQYF
TRBJ2-1 few TRBD1 TRBV18 TGTGCCAGCTCACCACCCACCTATCGGACAGGTTCCTACAATGAGCAGTTCTTC CASSPPTYRTGSYNEQFF
TRBJ2-7 few . TRBV11-2 TGTGCCAGCTTTCAAGGGGGGTCTTACGTGCAGTACTTC CASFQGGSYVQYF
TRBJ2-3 few TRBD2 TRBV2 TGTGCCAGCACTCCGGACGGGAGGAGCACAGATACGCAGTATTTT CASTPDGRSTDTQYF
TRBJ2-1 . . TRBV11-1 TGTGCCAGCAGCTTATTAGTCGGGGGCGAGTTCTTC CASSLLVGGEFF
TRBJ2-7 once . TRBV28 TGTGCCAGCAGGCGCCTCTCCGAGCAGTACTTC CASRRLSEQYF
TRBJ2-7 . TRBD1 TRBV18 TGTGCCAGCTCACCACCGTTTGGACAGGGGGCTTACGAGCAGTACTTC CASSPPFGQGAYEQYF
TRBJ1-1 . . TRBV10-2 TGCGCCAGGAGACAGGCCATGAACACTGAAGCTTTCTTT CARRQAMNTEAFF
TRBJ1-2 . TRBD1 TRBV4-1 TGCGCCAGCAGCCAAGATGAGGACAGGGCCCCTTCTTATGGCTACACCTTC CASSQDEDRAPSYGYTF
TRBJ2-7 . TRBD1 TRBV18 TGTGCCAGCTCACCTAAGGACAGGGGTTCGCTATCCGAGCAGTACTTC CASSPKDRGSLSEQYF
TRBJ2-5 . TRBD2 TRBV18 TGTGCCAGCTCACTCCGGCGGGGGGCCGGGGAGACCCAGTACTTC CASSLRRGAGETQYF
TRBJ2-1 . . TRBV7-9 TGTGCCAGCAGCCCCGGAGGAGGCTACAATGAGCAGTTCTTC CASSPGGGYNEQFF
TRBJ2-5 once . TRBV3-1/TRBV3-2 TGTGCCAGCAGCCGGGTAGATTGGTTGGGGACACAGTACCAAGAGACCCAGTACTTC CASSRVDWLGTQYQETQYF
TRBJ2-7 . TRBD1 TRBV18 TGTGCCAGCTCACCACGACTGGGACAGGGGGCGGACGAGCAGTACTTC CASSPRLGQGADEQYF
TRBJ2-7 . TRBD1 TRBV5-6 TGTGCCAGCAGCTTGGCTTGGCAGGGGGCTTTCTACGAGCAGTACTTC CASSLAWQGAFYEQYF
TRBJ2-4 . . TRBV19 TGTGCCAGTAGAAAGACAGTCCTTCTAGCCAAAAACATTCAGTACTTC CASRKTVLLAKNIQYF
TRBJ2-3 . . TRBV5-4 TGTGCCAGCAGCTTGGGCCGGGGGGATACGCAGTATTTT CASSLGRGDTQYF
TRBJ1-2 . TRBD1 TRBV4-2 TGTGCCAGCAGCCCTGGAGGCACAGGGGGAAACTATGGCTACACCTTC CASSPGGTGGNYGYTF
TRBJ2-2 . . TRBV5-4 TGTGCCAGCAGCTTGGTAGGGGGGAACACCGGGGAGCTGTTTTTT CASSLVGGNTGELFF
TRBJ2-1 . TRBD2 TRBV19 TGTGCCAGTAGTATCGTTCTAGCGGGGATTTACAATGAGCAGTTCTTC CASSIVLAGIYNEQFF
TRBJ2-7 . . TRBV2 TGTGCCAGCAGGGAACTCCCCTACGAGCAGTACTTC CASRELPYEQYF
TRBJ1-1 . . TRBV9 TGTGCCAGCAGCGTAGGCCTCTTTGGGACTGAAGCTTTCTTT CASSVGLFGTEAFF
TRBJ2-1 . TRBD2 TRBV28 TGTGCCAGCAGCCCCGGGGGTAGCGGGAGACTCTATGAGCAGTTCTTC CASSPGGSGRLYEQFF
TRBJ1-1 . TRBD1 TRBV28 TGTGCCAGCAGTTTGGCCCCGAGTACAGGGGGCACTGAAGCTTTCTTT CASSLAPSTGGTEAFF
TRBJ1-6 . . TRBV7-3 TGTGCCAGCAGCTTAGGACAGCCCAATTCACCCCTCCACTTT CASSLGQPNSPLHF